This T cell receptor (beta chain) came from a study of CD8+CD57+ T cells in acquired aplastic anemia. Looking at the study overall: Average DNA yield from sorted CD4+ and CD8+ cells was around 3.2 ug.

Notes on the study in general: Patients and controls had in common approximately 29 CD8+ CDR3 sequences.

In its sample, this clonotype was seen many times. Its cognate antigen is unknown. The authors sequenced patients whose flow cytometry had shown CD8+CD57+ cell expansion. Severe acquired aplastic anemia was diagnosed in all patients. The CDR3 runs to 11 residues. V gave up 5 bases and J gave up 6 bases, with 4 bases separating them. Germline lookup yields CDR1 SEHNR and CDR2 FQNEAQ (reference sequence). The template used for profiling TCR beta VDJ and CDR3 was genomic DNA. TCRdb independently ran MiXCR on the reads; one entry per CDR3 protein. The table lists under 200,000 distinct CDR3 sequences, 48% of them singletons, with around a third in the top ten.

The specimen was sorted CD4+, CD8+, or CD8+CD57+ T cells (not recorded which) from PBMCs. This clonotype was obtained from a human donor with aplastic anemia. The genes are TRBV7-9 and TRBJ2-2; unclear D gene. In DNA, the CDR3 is TGTGCCAGCAGCCGTCCCGGGGAGCTGTTTTTT. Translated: CASSRPGELFF.